Below, one T cell receptor (beta chain) is given with its context. The record originates from a study of radiotherapy plus CTLA-4 blockade in lung cancer. Assay used: immunoSEQ multiplex PCR; TCRdb lists only in-frame clones, some missing. The repertoire includes roughly 54,000 clones, 65% to 85% of them detected once, and 2.5% to 3.5% sits in the top ten. The J segment lost 9 bases and the V segment lost 1 base, leaving 3 bases of the junction unmatched. CDR1 and CDR2 (germline): SSHAT, FNYEAQ (reference sequence). The CDR3 spans 14 residues. This rearrangement joins TRBV7-7 to TRBJ2-5, with 12 bases matching TRBD2. The clonotype was recovered from a human donor with non-small cell lung cancer who had a partial response to radiotherapy plus ipilimumab. This material consisted of peripheral blood, taken from a patient treated with radiotherapy plus ipilimumab. CDR3 sequence (DNA): TGTGCCAGCAGCTTAGAGGCTAGCGGGAGGGCCCAGTACTTC. This sequence encodes CASSLEASGRAQYF.